The T cell receptor beta chain described here comes from a study of control samples from healthy donors and cancer patients. Here immunoSEQ multiplex PCR was the method, and the copy in TCRdb shows in-frame clones only, minus some. The sample lists about 90,000 clones; over 90% were seen once. CDR3 size: 14 residues. CDR1 is LGHNT, CDR2 FRNRAP, per germline. V lost 0 bases and J lost 12, with 15 bases in between. This clonotype originated in a woman aged 25 to 45 in good health. V is TRBV12-5 and J is TRBJ2-1; D is undetermined. The specimen was blood. CDR3 nucleotide sequence: TGTGCTAGTGGTTTGGTTACGACACCTCGGAGGCAGTTCTTC. Translation gives CASGLVTTPRRQFF.